The 3 T cell receptor beta chains reported below all come from one sample, sequenced in a study of T-cell memory formation after mild COVID-19. TCRdb redid the calling of the 5' RACE reads with MiXCR, one entry per CDR3 protein. Among approximately 260,000 distinct CDR3 sequences listed, under 20% were seen once. The sample comprised PBMCs or a T cell subset sorted from them (not recorded which). The source is a man between 18 and 29 years old who had mild COVID-19 (a few samples of this study predate the infection). Cell type and time point are not known.

This chain's CDR3 is CASSTLAGGRETQYF. Here the CDR3 DNA reads TGTGCCAGCAGCACTCTGGCGGGGGGGCGGGAGACCCAGTACTTC. The chain couples TRBV7-2 to TRBJ2-5; 9 bases align to TRBD2. Germline values: CDR1 SGHTA, CDR2 FQGNSA. V was clipped by 5 bases and J by 5 bases; unmatched bases: 9. This CDR3 comprises 15 residues.

This clonotype was observed a single time. The V gene is TRBV27, the J gene TRBJ2-3; D is perhaps TRBD1 or TRBD2 (5 bases each). CDR1 is MNHEY, CDR2 SMNVEV, per germline (reference sequence). V lost 11 bases, J lost 6 bases, and 21 bases lay in between. This CDR3 region has 14 residues. DNA of the CDR3: TGTGCCCCCACTCGGGACCGGGGAATCGATACGCAGTATTTT. Its translation is CAPTRDRGIDTQYF.

Only a few counts were recorded for this clonotype. The germline gene is not matched at one end of the junction; a read error may be the cause. The chain recombines TRBV10-1 with TRBJ1-4, with D possibly matching TRBD1 (6 bases). CDR1 is WNHNN, CDR2 SYGVQD, per germline (reference sequence). CDR3 length: 14 amino acids. The CDR3 is CASSEGQPNGKLFF. The CDR3 nucleotides are TGCGCCAGCAGTGAGGGACAGCCGAATGGAAAACTGTTTTTT.